The 6 T cell receptor beta chains below were found in one sample sequenced in a study of CD8 T cells in ankylosing spondylitis. Whole-study findings and limits: What appeared characteristic of ankylosing spondylitis blood was a TCR beta motif of 7 or 8 highly homologous variants.

Their antigens remain unidentified. TCRdb used MiXCR to reprocess the 5' RACE reads, holding one entry per CDR3 protein. The sample records under 850,000 distinct CDR3 sequences, 19% being singletons. Material for sequencing was blood, either unsorted or a sorted T cell fraction (not recorded which). Every receptor here comes from a male donor with ankylosing spondylitis.

This clonotype was detected a few times. The rearrangement links TRBV20-1 to TRBJ2-1; 8 bases agree with TRBD2. Trimming removed 0 bases from V and 1 base from J; junction bases left unmatched: 8. The CDR3 totals 17 residues. Germline V gene lookup returns CDR1 DFQATT and CDR2 SNEGSKA (reference sequence). Here the CDR3 DNA reads TGCAGTGCTAGAGATCGTAGCGGGACCAGGTCCTACAATGAGCAGTTCTTC. Its protein is CSARDRSGTRSYNEQFF.

The CDR3 coding sequence is TGTGCCAGCAGTTTTAGGGTTACTTACAATGAGCAGTTCTTC. Its protein product is CASSFRVTYNEQFF. The chain employs TRBV27 and TRBJ2-1; D gene ambiguous. CDR1 and CDR2 (germline): MNHEY, SMNVEV (reference sequence). This CDR3 spans 14 amino acids. V was shortened by 3 bases and J by 4 bases, with 10 bases between the two germline ends.

The chain links TRBV20-1 to TRBJ1-1; a weak D match, TRBD1 (5 bases). Germline CDR1 and CDR2: DFQATT and SNEGSKA (reference sequence). The CDR3 length is 18 residues. V was shortened by 6 bases and J by 3 bases, with 29 bases between the two germline ends. DNA of the CDR3: TGCAGTGCGCGAGACTCCGCCCGCAACCGGGTACAGGACACTGAAGCTTTCTTT. Protein product: CSARDSARNRVQDTEAFF.

This clonotype was recorded a few times. The chain recombines TRBV25-1 with TRBJ2-3; D may be TRBD1 (5 bases). This CDR3 comprises 12 residues. CDR1 MGHDK and CDR2 SYGVNS come from the germline V gene. V was shortened by 7 bases and J by 6 bases, with 11 bases between the two germline ends. Here the CDR3 reads CASTSAGDTQYF. The CDR3 nucleotides are TGTGCCAGCACTTCAGCAGGGGATACGCAGTATTTT.

This clonotype was seen only a few times. This sequence joins TRBV10-3 and TRBJ1-1; D not resolved. CDR1 and CDR2 (germline): ENHRY, SYGVKD. The CDR3 has 15 amino acids. Trimming stripped 3 bases from V and 0 bases from J, with 11 bases between. The chain's CDR3 is CAISDLEGMNTEAFF. CDR3 nucleotide sequence: TGTGCCATCAGTGACCTAGAAGGGATGAACACTGAAGCTTTCTTT.

The chain combines TRBV6-1 with TRBJ1-2, with 7 bases fitting TRBD1. The CDR3 extends over 14 amino acids. J gave up 7 bases and V 4 bases, and 9 bases lay outside the gene matches. Germline loops: CDR1 MNHNS, CDR2 SASEGT. CDR3 in DNA: TGTGCCAGCAGTGTCCTACAGGGGATCGGTGGCTACACCTTC. It translates to CASSVLQGIGGYTF.